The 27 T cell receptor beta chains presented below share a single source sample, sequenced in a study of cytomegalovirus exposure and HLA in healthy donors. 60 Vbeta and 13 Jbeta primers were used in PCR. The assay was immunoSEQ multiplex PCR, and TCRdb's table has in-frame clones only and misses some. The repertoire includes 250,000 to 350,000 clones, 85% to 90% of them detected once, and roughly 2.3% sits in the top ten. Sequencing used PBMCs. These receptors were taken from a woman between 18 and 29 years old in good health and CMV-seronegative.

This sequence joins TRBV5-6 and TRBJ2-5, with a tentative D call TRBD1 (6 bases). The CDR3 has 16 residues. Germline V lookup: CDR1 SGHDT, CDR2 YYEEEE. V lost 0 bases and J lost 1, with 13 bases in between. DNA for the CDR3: TGTGCCAGCAGCTTGGCCAGGGTAGGGGGCCAAGAGACCCAGTACTTC. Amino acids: CASSLARVGGQETQYF.

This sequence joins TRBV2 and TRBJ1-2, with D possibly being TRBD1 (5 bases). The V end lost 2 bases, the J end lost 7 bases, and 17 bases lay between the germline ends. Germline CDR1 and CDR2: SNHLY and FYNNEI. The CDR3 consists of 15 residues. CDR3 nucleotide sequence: TGTGCCAGCAGTGAACGGAGTGGGGGGATCGCTGGCTACACCTTC. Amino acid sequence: CASSERSGGIAGYTF.

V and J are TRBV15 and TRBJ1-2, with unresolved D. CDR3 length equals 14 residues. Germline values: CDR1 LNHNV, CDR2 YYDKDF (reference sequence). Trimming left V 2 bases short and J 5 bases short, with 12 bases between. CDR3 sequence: CATSRQEGGYGYTF. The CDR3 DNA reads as TGTGCCACCAGCAGACAGGAGGGTGGTTATGGCTACACCTTC. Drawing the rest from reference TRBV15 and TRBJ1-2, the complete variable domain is DAMVIQNPRYQVTQFGKPVTLSCSQTLNHNVMYWYQQKSSQAPKLLFHYYDKDFNNEADTPDNFQSRRPNTSFCFLDIRSPGLGDTAMYLCATSRQEGGYGYTFGSGTRLTVV.

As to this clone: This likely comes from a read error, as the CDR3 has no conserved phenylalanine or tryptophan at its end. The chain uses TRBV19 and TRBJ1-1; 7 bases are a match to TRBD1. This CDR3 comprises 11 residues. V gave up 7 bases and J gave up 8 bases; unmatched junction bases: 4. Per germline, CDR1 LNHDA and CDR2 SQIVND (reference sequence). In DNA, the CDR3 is TGTGCCAGTACACCGGGACAGGAAGCTTTCTCT. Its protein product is CASTPGQEAFS.

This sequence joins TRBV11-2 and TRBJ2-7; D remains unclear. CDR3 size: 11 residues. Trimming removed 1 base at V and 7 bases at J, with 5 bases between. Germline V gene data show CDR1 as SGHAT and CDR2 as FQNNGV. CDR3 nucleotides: TGTGCCAGCAGCTTAGCTCAGGAGCAGTACTTC. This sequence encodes CASSLAQEQYF.

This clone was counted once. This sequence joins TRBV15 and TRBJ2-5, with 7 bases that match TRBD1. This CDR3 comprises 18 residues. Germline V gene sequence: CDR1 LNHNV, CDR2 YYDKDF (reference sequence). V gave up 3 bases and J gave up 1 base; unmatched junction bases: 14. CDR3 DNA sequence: TGTGCCACCAGCAGTAATCCGAGGGGGCTAGGTTCCCAAGAGACCCAGTACTTC. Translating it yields CATSSNPRGLGSQETQYF.

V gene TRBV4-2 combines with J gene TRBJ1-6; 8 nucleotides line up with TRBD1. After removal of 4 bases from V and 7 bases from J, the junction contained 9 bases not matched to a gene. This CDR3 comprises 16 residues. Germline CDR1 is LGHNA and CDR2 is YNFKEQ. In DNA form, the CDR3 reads TGTGCCAGCAGCCCCCGGACAGGGAAAGAGAATTCACCCCTCCACTTT. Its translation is CASSPRTGKENSPLHF.

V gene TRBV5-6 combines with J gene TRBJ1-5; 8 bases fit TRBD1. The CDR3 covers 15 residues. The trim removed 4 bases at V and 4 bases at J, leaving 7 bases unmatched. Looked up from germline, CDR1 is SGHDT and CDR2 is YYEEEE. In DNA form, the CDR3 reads TGTGCCAGCAGCCTGGGACAGGTGCAAAATCAGCCCCAGCATTTT. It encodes CASSLGQVQNQPQHF.

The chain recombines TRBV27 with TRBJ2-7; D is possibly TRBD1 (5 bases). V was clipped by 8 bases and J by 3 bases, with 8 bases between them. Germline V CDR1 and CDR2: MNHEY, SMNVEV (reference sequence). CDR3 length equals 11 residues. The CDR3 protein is CASGQGYEQYF. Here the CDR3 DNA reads TGTGCCAGCGGGCAGGGCTACGAGCAGTACTTC.

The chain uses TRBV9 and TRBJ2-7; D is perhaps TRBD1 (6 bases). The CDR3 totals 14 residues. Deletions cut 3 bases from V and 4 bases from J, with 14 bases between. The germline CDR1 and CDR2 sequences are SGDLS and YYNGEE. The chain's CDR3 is CASSEGSGQYEQYF. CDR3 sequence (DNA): TGTGCCAGCAGCGAGGGCTCTGGACAGTACGAGCAGTACTTC.

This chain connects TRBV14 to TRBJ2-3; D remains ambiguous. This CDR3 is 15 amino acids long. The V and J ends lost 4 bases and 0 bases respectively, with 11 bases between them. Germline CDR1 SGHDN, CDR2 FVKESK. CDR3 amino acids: CASSLFRSSTDTQYF. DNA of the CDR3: TGTGCCAGCAGCCTCTTCCGCAGTAGCACAGATACGCAGTATTTT.

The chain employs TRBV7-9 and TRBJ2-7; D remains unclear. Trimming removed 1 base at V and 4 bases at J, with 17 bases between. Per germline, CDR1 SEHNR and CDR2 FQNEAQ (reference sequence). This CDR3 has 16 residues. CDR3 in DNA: TGTGCCAGCAGCTTAGGTGGGCAGAGCCTTTTGTACGAGCAGTACTTC. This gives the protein CASSLGGQSLLYEQYF.

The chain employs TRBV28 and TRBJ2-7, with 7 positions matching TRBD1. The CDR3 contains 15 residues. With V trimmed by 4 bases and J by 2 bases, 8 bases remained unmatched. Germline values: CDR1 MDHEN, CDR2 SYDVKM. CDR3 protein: CASSSPGTETYEQYF. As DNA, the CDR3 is TGTGCCAGCAGTTCACCCGGGACAGAGACCTACGAGCAGTACTTC. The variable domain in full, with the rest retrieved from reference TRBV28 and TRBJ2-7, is DVKVTQSSRYLVKRTGEKVFLECVQDMDHENMFWYRQDPGLGLRLIYFSYDVKMKEKGDIPEGYSVSREKKERFSLILESASTNQTSMYLCASSSPGTETYEQYFGPGTRLTVT.

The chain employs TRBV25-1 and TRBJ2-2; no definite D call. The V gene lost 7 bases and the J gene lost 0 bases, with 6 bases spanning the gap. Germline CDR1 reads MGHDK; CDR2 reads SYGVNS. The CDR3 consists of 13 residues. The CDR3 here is CASKTANTGELFF. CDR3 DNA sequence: TGTGCCAGCAAAACGGCGAACACCGGGGAGCTGTTTTTT.

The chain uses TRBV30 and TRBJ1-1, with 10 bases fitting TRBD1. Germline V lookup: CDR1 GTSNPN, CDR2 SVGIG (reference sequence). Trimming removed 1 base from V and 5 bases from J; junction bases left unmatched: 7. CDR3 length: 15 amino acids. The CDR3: CAWSETGGGWTEAFF. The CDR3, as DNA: TGTGCCTGGAGTGAGACAGGGGGCGGATGGACTGAAGCTTTCTTT. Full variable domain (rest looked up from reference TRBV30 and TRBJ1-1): SQTIHQWPATLVQPVGSPLSLECTVEGTSNPNLYWYRQAAGRGLQLLFYSVGIGQISSEVPQNLSASRPQDRQFILSSKKLLLSDSGFYLCAWSETGGGWTEAFFGQGTRLTVV.

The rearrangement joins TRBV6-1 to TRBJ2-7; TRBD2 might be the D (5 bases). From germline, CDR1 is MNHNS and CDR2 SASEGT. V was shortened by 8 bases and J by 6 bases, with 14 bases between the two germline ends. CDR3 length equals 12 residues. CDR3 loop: CASEGRTREQYF. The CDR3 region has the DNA TGTGCCAGCGAAGGTCGGACTCGCGAGCAGTACTTC.

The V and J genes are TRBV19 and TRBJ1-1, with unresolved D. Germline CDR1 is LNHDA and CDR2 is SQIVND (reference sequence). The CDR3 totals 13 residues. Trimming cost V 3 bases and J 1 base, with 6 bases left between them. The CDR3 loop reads CASSMWANTEAFF. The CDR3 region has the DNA TGTGCCAGTAGTATGTGGGCGAACACTGAAGCTTTCTTT.

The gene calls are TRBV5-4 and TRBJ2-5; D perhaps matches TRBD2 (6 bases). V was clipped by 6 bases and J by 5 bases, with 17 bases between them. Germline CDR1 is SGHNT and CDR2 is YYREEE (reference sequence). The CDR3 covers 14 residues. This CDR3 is CASTLVGGVETQYF. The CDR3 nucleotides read TGTGCCAGCACGTTGGTTGGCGGGGTGGAGACCCAGTACTTC.

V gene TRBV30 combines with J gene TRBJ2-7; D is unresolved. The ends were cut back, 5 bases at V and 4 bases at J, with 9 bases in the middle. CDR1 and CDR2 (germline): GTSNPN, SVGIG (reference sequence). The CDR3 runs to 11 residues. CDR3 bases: TGTGCCTGGCAGGTCCAGTACGAGCAGTACTTC. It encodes CAWQVQYEQYF.

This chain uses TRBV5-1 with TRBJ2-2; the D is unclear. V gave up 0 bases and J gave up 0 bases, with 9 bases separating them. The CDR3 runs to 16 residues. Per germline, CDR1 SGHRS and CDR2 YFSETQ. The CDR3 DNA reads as TGCGCCAGCAGCTTGGGGGCAGGCGCGAACACCGGGGAGCTGTTTTTT. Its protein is CASSLGAGANTGELFF.

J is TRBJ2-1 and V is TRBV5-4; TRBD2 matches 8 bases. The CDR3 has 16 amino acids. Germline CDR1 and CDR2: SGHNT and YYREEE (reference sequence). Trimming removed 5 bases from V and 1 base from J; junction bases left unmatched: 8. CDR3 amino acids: CASRAGAGGSYNEQFF. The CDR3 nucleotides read TGTGCCAGCAGAGCGGGGGCGGGGGGTTCCTACAATGAGCAGTTCTTC.

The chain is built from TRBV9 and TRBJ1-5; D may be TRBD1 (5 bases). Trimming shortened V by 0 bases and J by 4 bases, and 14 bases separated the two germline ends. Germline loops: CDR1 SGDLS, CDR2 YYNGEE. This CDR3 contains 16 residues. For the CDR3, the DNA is TGTGCCAGCAGCGTAGGGGAAGGGGTGTTTAATCAGCCCCAGCATTTT. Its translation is CASSVGEGVFNQPQHF.

The chain's CDR3 is CASSSDRSGNTIYF. The CDR3 DNA reads as TGTGCCAGCAGCTCCGACAGGTCTGGAAACACCATATATTTT. The V gene is TRBV6-5, the J gene TRBJ1-3; D perhaps matches TRBD1 (6 bases). The CDR3 runs to 14 residues. V lost 6 bases, J lost 1 base, and 10 bases lay in between. Looked up from germline, CDR1 is MNHEY and CDR2 is SVGAGI.

For the CDR3, the DNA is TGTGCCAGCAGCTTGATAGCGGGGACTAGCACAGATACGCAGTATTTT. Its translation is CASSLIAGTSTDTQYF. V and J are TRBV9 and TRBJ2-3, with 8 bases that match TRBD2. The CDR3 is 16 residues long. The V gene's germline CDR1 is SGDLS and CDR2 YYNGEE. V lost 4 bases to trimming and J lost 0 bases; unmatched junction nucleotides: 7.

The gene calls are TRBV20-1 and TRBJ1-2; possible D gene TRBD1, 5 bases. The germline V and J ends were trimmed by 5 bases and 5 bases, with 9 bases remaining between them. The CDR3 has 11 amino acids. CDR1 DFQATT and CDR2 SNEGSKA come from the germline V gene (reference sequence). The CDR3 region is CSAWGEYGYTF. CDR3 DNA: TGCAGTGCTTGGGGGGAGTATGGCTACACCTTC.

The chain's CDR3 is CASSHGTGIAKNIQYF. The CDR3 DNA reads TGCGCCAGCAGCCATGGGACAGGGATAGCCAAAAACATTCAGTACTTC. The chain uses TRBV5-1 and TRBJ2-4; 9 nucleotides align to TRBD1. CDR1 and CDR2 from the germline V gene are SGHRS and YFSETQ. Trimming cost V 4 bases and J 0 bases; bases outside gene matches: 5. This CDR3 region has 16 residues.

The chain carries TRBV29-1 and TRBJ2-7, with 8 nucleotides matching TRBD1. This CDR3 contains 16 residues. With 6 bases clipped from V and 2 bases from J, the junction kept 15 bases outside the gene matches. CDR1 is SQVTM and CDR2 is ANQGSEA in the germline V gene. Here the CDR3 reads CSVATGQGKIPYEQYF. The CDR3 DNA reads TGCAGCGTCGCTACAGGACAGGGTAAAATCCCCTACGAGCAGTACTTC.